This T cell receptor (beta chain) was sequenced in a study of vaccination and CD4 T cells after COVID-19. Across the whole study: The cells in question were stimulated using overlapping spike peptides derived from SARS-CoV-2, HCoV-NL63, HCoV-OC43 and HCoV-229E. Study results and limitations: Relatively few convalescent patients were studied; early post-infection timepoints were not included.

The CDR3 has 12 residues. Germline-derived CDR1 and CDR2 are SNHLY and FYNNEI. V was shortened by 4 bases and J by 7 bases, with 8 bases between the two germline ends. Scientists ran DNA taken from cultured CD4+ T cells through the Oncomine TCR Beta short-read assay for sequencing. One entry per CDR3 protein, called by TCRdb with MiXCR from the PCR reads. This sample has around 3,700 distinct CDR3 sequences, with less than 45% found just once. Treatment described: approximately 10-day PBMC culture with coronavirus spike peptide pools or control peptides (ViraFEST assay). Every well contained some 1.9 million PBMCs, which were grown with about 10 IU/ml IL-2 and roughly 9.7 ug/ml peptide pools. A note on this clonotype: As yet, its antigen is unknown.

This receptor was obtained from a human donor who had recovered from COVID-19. V usage is TRBV2 and J usage is TRBJ1-5; D is uncertain. The sample was CD4+ T cells from blood, cultured in vitro. CDR3 nucleotides: TGTGCCAGCAGTGGCGAGGCGCAGCCCCAGCATTTT. Protein sequence: CASSGEAQPQHF.